This T cell receptor beta chain was captured by sequencing in a study of response to subunit inactivated influenza vaccine. There are 11 residues in the CDR3. The V end lost 7 bases, the J end lost 3 bases, and 7 bases lay between the germline ends. MiXCR was run by TCRdb on the RT-PCR reads, yielding one entry per CDR3 protein. The sample lists hundreds of thousands of distinct CDR3 sequences; approximately 17% were seen once. This sequence originates from a man aged 50-60 years who received an inactivated influenza vaccine. The sample was PBMCs from blood, taken about 5 days after vaccination. The chain links TRBV12-3 or TRBV12-4 to TRBJ2-7; the D gene is possibly TRBD1 (5 bases). Written as DNA, the CDR3 is TGTGCCAGCAAGGGGTTCTACGAGCAGTACTTC. It translates to CASKGFYEQYF.